Sequencing of this T cell receptor beta chain was carried out in a study of cytomegalovirus exposure and HLA in healthy donors. Profiling relied on immunoSEQ multiplex PCR, and the TCRdb table lists in-frame clones only, not all of them. The profile shows 120,000 to 150,000 clones, 85% to 90% of them singletons. Trimming took off 0 bases at V and 1 base at J, with 9 bases between the two ends. The V gene's germline CDR1 is LGHNA and CDR2 YNFKEQ. The CDR3 totals 15 residues. The TCR was taken from a woman aged 18-30 years in good health and CMV-seropositive. The chain joins TRBV4-2 to TRBJ1-1; D ambiguous. The sample comprised PBMCs. The CDR3 DNA reads TGTGCCAGCAGCCAAGATCCACGGTCGAACACTGAAGCTTTCTTT. It is translated as CASSQDPRSNTEAFF.